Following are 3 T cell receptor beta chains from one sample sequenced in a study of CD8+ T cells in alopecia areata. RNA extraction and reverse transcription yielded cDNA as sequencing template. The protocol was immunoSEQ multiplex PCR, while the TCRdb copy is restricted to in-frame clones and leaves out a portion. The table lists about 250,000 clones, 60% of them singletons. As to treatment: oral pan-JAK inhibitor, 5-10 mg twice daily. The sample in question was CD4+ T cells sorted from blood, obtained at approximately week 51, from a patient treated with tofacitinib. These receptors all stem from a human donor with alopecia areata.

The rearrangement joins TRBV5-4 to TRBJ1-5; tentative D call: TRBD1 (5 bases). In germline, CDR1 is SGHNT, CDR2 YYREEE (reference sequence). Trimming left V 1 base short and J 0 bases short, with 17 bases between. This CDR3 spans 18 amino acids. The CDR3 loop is CASSLLRQWLDSNQPQHF. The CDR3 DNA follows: TGTGCCAGCAGCTTGCTGAGACAGTGGTTGGATAGCAATCAGCCCCAGCATTTT.

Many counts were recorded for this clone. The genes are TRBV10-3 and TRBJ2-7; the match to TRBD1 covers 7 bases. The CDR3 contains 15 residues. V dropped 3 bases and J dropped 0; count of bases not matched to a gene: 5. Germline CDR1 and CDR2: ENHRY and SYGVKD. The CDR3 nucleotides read TGTGCCATCAGTGAAGGGGACAGAGCCTCCTACGAGCAGTACTTC. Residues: CAISEGDRASYEQYF.

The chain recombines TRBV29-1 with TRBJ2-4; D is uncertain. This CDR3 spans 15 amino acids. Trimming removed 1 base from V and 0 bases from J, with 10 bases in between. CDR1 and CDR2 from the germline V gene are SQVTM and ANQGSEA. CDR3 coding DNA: TGCAGCGTTGAAGCGCGCCGAGCAGCCAAAAACATTCAGTACTTC. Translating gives CSVEARRAAKNIQYF. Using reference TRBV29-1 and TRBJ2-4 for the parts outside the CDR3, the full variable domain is SAVISQKPSRDICQRGTSLTIQCQVDSQVTMMFWYRQQPGQSLTLIATANQGSEATYESGFVIDKFPISRPNLTFSTLTVSNMSPEDSSIYLCSVEARRAAKNIQYFGAGTRLSVL.